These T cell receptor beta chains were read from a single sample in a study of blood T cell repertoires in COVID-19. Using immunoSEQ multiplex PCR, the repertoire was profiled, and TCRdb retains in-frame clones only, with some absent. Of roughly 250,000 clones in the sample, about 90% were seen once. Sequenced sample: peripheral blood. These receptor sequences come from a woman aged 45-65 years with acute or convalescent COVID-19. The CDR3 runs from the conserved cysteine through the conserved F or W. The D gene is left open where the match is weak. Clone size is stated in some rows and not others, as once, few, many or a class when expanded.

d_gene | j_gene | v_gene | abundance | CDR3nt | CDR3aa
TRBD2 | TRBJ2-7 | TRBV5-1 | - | TGCGCCAGCAGCTTGGCCGGGACTAGCGGGAGTATGCAGTACTTC | CASSLAGTSGSMQYF
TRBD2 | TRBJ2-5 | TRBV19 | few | TGTGCCAGTAGTTTGGGACTAGCGGGGCAAGAGACCCAGTACTTC | CASSLGLAGQETQYF
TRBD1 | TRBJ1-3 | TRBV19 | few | TGTGCCAGTAGTATAACGGCCGTTTGGACAGGCTTAGGAAAGGGAACCATATATTTT | CASSITAVWTGLGKGTIYF
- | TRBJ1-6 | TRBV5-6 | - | TGTGCCAGCAGCCGATCGCGCAGGGGCGGTTCACCCCTCCACTTT | CASSRSRRGGSPLHF
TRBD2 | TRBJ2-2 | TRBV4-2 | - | TGTGCCAGCAGCCAGCGACTAGCAGCGAACACCGGGGAGCTGTTTTTT | CASSQRLAANTGELFF
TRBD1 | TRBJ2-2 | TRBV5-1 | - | TGCGCCAGCAGCTTGGGGTTAGGACAGGGAGTAACCGGGGAGCTGTTTTTT | CASSLGLGQGVTGELFF
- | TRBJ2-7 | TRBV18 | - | TGTGCCAGCTCACCACCCGTGGCAGGGGCCTCCTACGAGCAGTACTTC | CASSPPVAGASYEQYF
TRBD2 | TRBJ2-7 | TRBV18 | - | TGTGCCAGCTCACCCGGACTAGCAGAGTACGAGCAGTACTTC | CASSPGLAEYEQYF
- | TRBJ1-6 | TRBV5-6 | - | TGTGCCAGCAGCCCCCCGCGTTCAGGATTGAATGGGCCACCCCTCCACTTT | CASSPPRSGLNGPPLHF
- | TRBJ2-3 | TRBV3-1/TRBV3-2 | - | TGTGCCAGCAGCCAAGATCGGCTTTTGAGCGGAAGCACAGATACGCAGTATTTT | CASSQDRLLSGSTDTQYF
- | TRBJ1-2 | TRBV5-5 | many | TGTGCCAGCAGCTTCGGAGACCCCAGTGTTAGCTATGGCTACACCTTC | CASSFGDPSVSYGYTF
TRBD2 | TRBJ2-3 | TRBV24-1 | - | TGTGCCACCAGTGAGAGGGGACTAGCGAGCCCAGATACGCAGTATTTT | CATSERGLASPDTQYF
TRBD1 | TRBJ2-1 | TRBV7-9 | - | TGTGCCAGCAGCCCATGGACAGGGGGATCCGAGGATGAGCAGTTCTTC | CASSPWTGGSEDEQFF
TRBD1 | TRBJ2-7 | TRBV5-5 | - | TGTGCCAGCAGCCGCACAGGGGGCATTTCCTACGAGCAGTACTTC | CASSRTGGISYEQYF
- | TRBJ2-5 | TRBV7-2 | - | TGTGCCAGCAGCTTACAGGGTGTGGAGACCCAGTACTTC | CASSLQGVETQYF
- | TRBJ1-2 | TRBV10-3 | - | TGTGCCATCAGTCCTAAGACGGAGATGGATGGCTACACCTTC | CAISPKTEMDGYTF
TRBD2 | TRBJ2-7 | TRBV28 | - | TGTGCCAGCAGTTTGTCGGGGGGAGAGCAGTACTTC | CASSLSGGEQYF
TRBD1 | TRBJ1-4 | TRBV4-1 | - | TGCGCCAGCAGCCAAGAGGGGACAGGAGAAAAACTGTTTTTT | CASSQEGTGEKLFF
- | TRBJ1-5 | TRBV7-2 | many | TGTGCCAGCAGCTTAGCGGCGGGGAGGCTTAATCAGCCCCAGCATTTT | CASSLAAGRLNQPQHF
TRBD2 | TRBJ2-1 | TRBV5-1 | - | TGCGCCAGCAGCGTGCAGGGACTAGCGGGAGACAATGAGCAGTTCTTC | CASSVQGLAGDNEQFF
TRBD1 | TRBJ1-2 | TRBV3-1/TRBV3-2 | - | TGTGCCAGCAGCCCACAGGGGAACTATGGCTACACCTTC | CASSPQGNYGYTF
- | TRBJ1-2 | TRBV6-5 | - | TGTGCCAGCAGTTCCCCAGGACAGCCCAACTATGGCTACACCTTC | CASSSPGQPNYGYTF
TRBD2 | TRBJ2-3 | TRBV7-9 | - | TGTGCCAGCAGCTCGGGCCTAGGGAGGGCCGGCAGTACAGATACGCAGTATTTT | CASSSGLGRAGSTDTQYF
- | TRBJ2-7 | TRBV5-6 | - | TGTGCCAGCAGCTTGGCCGGCTGGGGGGAGGCGCAGTACTTC | CASSLAGWGEAQYF
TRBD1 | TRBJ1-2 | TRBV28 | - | TGTGCCAGCAGTTCCTCATCTCGCCGGGACAGGGGACGGGGTAACTATGGCTACACCTTC | CASSSSSRRDRGRGNYGYTF
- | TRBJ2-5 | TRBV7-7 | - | TGTGCTAGCGGAGGAACGGAGACCCAGTACTTC | CASGGTETQYF
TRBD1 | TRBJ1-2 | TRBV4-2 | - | TGTGCCAGCAGCCAAACTGGACAGGGCTACTATGGCTACACCTTC | CASSQTGQGYYGYTF
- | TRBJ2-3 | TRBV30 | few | TGTGCCTGGAGTGTTCCTAGATACTCTAGCACAGATACGCAGTATTTT | CAWSVPRYSSTDTQYF
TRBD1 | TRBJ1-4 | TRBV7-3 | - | TGTGCCAGCAGGAGGGGGCGGATCTCGGAAAAACTGTTTTTT | CASRRGRISEKLFF
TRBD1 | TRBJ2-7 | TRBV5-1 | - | TGCGCCAGCAGCTTTCCGGGACAGGGGGCGAAGAACCCGGGACTAGCGACGGGAGAGCAGTACTTC | CASSFPGQGAKNPGLATGEQYF
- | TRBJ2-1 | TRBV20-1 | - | TGCAGTGACAGCTCCTACAATGAGCAGTTCTTC | CSDSSYNEQFF
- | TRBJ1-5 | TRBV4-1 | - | TGCGCCAGCAGCCACTTCGGGGATAGCAATCAGCCCCAGCATTTT | CASSHFGDSNQPQHF
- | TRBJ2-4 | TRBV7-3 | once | TGTGCCAGCAGCCAATTCGGAGGCACAGCCAAAAACATTCAGTACTTC | CASSQFGGTAKNIQYF
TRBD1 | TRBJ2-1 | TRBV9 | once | TGTGCCAGCAGCGCCGGGACAGGGGCAAAAGGATACAATGAGCAGTTCTTC | CASSAGTGAKGYNEQFF
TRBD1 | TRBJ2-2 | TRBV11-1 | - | TGTGCCAGCAGCTATGCAGGGGGTATCACCGGGGAGCTGTTTTTT | CASSYAGGITGELFF
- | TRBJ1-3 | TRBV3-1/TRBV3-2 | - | TGTGCCAGCAGCCAAGATGGTACAGGGCGGTTTGGAAACACCATATATTTT | CASSQDGTGRFGNTIYF
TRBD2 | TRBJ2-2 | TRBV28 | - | TGTGCCAGCAGTTTAGTCTGGCGGGAGGGACCCGGGGAGCTGTTTTTT | CASSLVWREGPGELFF
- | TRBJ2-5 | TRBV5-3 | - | TGTGCCAGAAGCCCCGGGACGTGGGACTCCAAAGAGACCCAGTACTTC | CARSPGTWDSKETQYF
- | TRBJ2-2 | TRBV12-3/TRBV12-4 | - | TGTGCCAGCACTCCTCTATTCCCCGGGGAGCTGTTTTTT | CASTPLFPGELFF
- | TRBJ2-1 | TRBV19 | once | TGTGCCAGTACCTCCTTTCCTCCCAGTGCAGGAACCTACAATGAGCAGTTCTTC | CASTSFPPSAGTYNEQFF
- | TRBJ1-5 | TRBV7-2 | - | TGTGCCAGCAGCTTTCGTGTGGGCAGCAATCAGCCCCAGCATTTT | CASSFRVGSNQPQHF
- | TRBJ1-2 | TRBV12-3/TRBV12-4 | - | TGTGCCAGCACCCCAAGGAGGTTCTATGGCTACACCTTC | CASTPRRFYGYTF
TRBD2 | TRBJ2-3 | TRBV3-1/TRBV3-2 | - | TGTGCCAGCAGCCAATACGGCAGACGAAGACTAGCGGGAGTCTGCACAGATACGCAGTATTTT | CASSQYGRRRLAGVCTDTQYF
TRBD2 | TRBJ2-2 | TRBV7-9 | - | TGTGCCAGCAGCTTATCGGGAGGGCCATGGGGGGAGCTGTTTTTT | CASSLSGGPWGELFF
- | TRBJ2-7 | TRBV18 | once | TGTGCCAGCTCCCCAGGATTACAGGGTGCCACCTACGAGCAGTACTTC | CASSPGLQGATYEQYF
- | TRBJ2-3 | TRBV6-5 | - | TGTGCCAGCAGTTACTCGAGCGGAACCCGCGATACGCAGTATTTT | CASSYSSGTRDTQYF
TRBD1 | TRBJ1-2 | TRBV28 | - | TGTGCCAGCAGCGGCTCCGACAGGGGATACACCTTC | CASSGSDRGYTF
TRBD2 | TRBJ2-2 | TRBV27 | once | TGTGCCAGCAGTCCCAAGACTAGCGGGAGGTGGGAAGGGGAGCTGTTTTTT | CASSPKTSGRWEGELFF
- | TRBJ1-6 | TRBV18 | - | TGTGCCAGCTCACAACCGAGAAGCTCCTATAATTCACCCCTCCACTTT | CASSQPRSSYNSPLHF
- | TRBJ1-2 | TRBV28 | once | TGTGCCAGCGCCGGAAGGGGTTTAGGCTACACCTTC | CASAGRGLGYTF
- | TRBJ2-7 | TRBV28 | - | TGTGCCAGCAGTTCACGACAGGTCGACGAGCAGTACTTC | CASSSRQVDEQYF
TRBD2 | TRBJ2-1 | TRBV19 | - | TGTGCCAGTAGCCTAGCGGCATTCAATGAGCAGTTCTTC | CASSLAAFNEQFF
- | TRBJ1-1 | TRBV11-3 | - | TGTGCCAGCAGCGTCAGGGCTGGGACTGAAGCTTTCTTT | CASSVRAGTEAFF